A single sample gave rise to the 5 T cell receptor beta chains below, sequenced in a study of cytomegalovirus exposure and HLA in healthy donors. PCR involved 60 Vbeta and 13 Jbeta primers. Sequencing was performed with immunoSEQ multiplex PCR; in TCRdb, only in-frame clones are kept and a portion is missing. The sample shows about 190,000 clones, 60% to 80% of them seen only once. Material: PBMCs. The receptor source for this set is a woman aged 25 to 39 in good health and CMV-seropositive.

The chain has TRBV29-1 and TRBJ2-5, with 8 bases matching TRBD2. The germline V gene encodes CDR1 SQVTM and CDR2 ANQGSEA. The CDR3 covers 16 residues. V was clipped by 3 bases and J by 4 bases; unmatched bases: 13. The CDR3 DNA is TGCAGCGTTGAGGGGGTAGCGGGGAATATAGGAGAGACCCAGTACTTC. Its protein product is CSVEGVAGNIGETQYF.

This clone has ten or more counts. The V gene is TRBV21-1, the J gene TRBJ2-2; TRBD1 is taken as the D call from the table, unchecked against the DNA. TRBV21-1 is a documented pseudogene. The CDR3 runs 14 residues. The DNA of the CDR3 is TGTGCCAGCCTCGGGACAGGGAACACCGGGGAGCTGTTTTTT. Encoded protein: CASLGTGNTGELFF.

The CDR3 DNA follows: TGTGCCAGCAGCTTAATCCTAGCCACAGATACGCAGTATTTT. The encoded protein is CASSLILATDTQYF. The chain combines TRBV7-2 with TRBJ2-3; tentative D call: TRBD2 (5 bases). The CDR3 runs 14 residues. V was cut by 2 bases and J by 2 bases, with 8 bases left in between. From germline, CDR1 is SGHTA and CDR2 FQGNSA.

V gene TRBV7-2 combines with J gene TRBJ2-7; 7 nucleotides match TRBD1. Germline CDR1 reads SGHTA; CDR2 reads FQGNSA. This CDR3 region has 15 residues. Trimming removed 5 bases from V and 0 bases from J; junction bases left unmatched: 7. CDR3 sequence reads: CASSIRQGFSYEQYF. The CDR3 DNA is TGTGCCAGCAGCATACGACAGGGATTCTCCTACGAGCAGTACTTC.

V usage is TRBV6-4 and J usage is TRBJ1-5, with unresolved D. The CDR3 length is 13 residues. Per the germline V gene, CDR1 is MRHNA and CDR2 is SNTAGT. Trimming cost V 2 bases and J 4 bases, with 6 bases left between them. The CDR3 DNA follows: TGTGCCAGCAGTGACGGTGAGAATCAGCCCCAGCATTTT. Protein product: CASSDGENQPQHF.